Each of the 2 T cell receptor beta chains below was sequenced from the same sample in a study of blood T cell repertoires in COVID-19. Clones were read by immunoSEQ multiplex PCR, and TCRdb kept only the in-frame ones, dropping some. The sample has roughly 110,000 clones, about three quarters seen once. Material: peripheral blood. These receptors were collected from a man in his 70s with acute or convalescent COVID-19.

The chain combines TRBV18 with TRBJ2-7, with TRBD1 matching 12 bases. After removal of 4 bases from V and 1 base from J, the junction contained 5 bases not matched to a gene. This CDR3 spans 16 amino acids. Germline CDR1 and CDR2: KGHSH and LQKENI. CDR3 protein: CASSLGTGGASYEQYF. CDR3 nucleotides: TGTGCCAGCTCACTGGGGACAGGGGGCGCTTCCTACGAGCAGTACTTC.

The CDR3 protein is CASSPFWGEMNTEAFF. The CDR3 nucleotides read TGTGCCAGCTCACCCTTCTGGGGAGAAATGAACACTGAAGCTTTCTTT. This sequence joins TRBV18 and TRBJ1-1; the D is unclear. This CDR3 spans 16 amino acids. V lost 3 bases and J lost 0, with 14 bases in between. Germline V lookup: CDR1 KGHSH, CDR2 LQKENI.